Below are 16 T cell receptor beta chains sequenced from a single sample in a study of T cell responses to AZD1222 COVID-19 vaccine. Some clones are missing from TCRdb's copy, which holds only in-frame ones; the method was immunoSEQ multiplex PCR. This repertoire shows about 150,000 clones, 90% to 95% found once; its top ten account for less than 1.6%. Sequencing used peripheral blood, obtained 28 days after the second AZD1222 dose. These TCRs come from an adult who received the AZD1222 COVID-19 vaccine.

In DNA form, the CDR3 reads TGTGCCAGCAGTTTCTCGAGCTCTGGAAACACCATATATTTT. This sequence encodes CASSFSSSGNTIYF. The chain has TRBV28 and TRBJ1-3; D call uncertain. V lost 3 bases, J lost 0 bases, and 6 bases lay in between. CDR1 is MDHEN and CDR2 is SYDVKM in the germline V gene. The CDR3 totals 14 residues.

The rearrangement links TRBV6-5 to TRBJ1-5; D call uncertain. Germline values: CDR1 MNHEY, CDR2 SVGAGI. The CDR3 has 12 amino acids. Trimming stripped 6 bases from V and 6 bases from J, with 9 bases between. CDR3 coding DNA: TGTGCCAGCAGGGACTGGGGTCAGCCCCAGCATTTT. Its translation is CASRDWGQPQHF.

This chain connects TRBV6-5 to TRBJ1-5, with D unclear. Trimming cost V 4 bases and J 1 base, with 14 bases left between them. CDR3 length: 16 residues. Germline V gene lookup returns CDR1 MNHEY and CDR2 SVGAGI. CDR3 sequence (DNA): TGTGCCAGCAGTTCAGGAGTCGGGTTAAGCAATCAGCCCCAGCATTTT. Encoded protein: CASSSGVGLSNQPQHF.

This chain links TRBV7-9 with TRBJ1-3; 7 nucleotides agree with TRBD1. V lost 3 bases and J lost 4; bases outside the gene matches: 6. This CDR3 contains 15 residues. Germline V gene sequence: CDR1 SEHNR, CDR2 FQNEAQ (reference sequence). DNA of the CDR3: TGTGCCAGCAGCTTGGACACAGGGGTGGGAAACACCATATATTTT. This sequence encodes CASSLDTGVGNTIYF. Complete variable domain (other parts from reference TRBV7-9 and TRBJ1-3): DTGVSQNPRHKITKRGQNVTFRCDPISEHNRLYWYRQTLGQGPEFLTYFQNEAQLEKSRLLSDRFSAERPKGSFSTLEIQRTEQGDSAMYLCASSLDTGVGNTIYFGEGSWLTVV.

The CDR3 DNA follows: TGTGCCAGCAGCCGAGGACTAGCGGGAGGCAATGAGCAGTTCTTC. It translates to CASSRGLAGGNEQFF. The chain uses TRBV6-2 or TRBV6-3 and TRBJ2-1; 14 positions agree with TRBD2. V lost 6 bases and J lost 6; bases outside the gene matches: 4. This CDR3 comprises 15 residues. CDR1 is MNHEY, CDR2 SVGEGT, per germline.

The rearrangement joins TRBV5-6 to TRBJ2-5, with a possible D match to TRBD2 (6 bases). V was cut by 4 bases and J by 5 bases, with 24 bases left in between. This CDR3 spans 17 amino acids. CDR1 and CDR2 from the germline V gene are SGHDT and YYEEEE. CDR3 amino acids: CASSKRTGTHAQETQYF. As DNA, the CDR3 is TGTGCCAGCAGCAAAAGAACCGGGACTCACGCCCAGGAGACCCAGTACTTC.

The rearrangement uses TRBV6-5 and TRBJ2-1; D possibly corresponds to TRBD2 (6 bases). The CDR3 is made up of 15 amino acids. Per the germline V gene, CDR1 is MNHEY and CDR2 is SVGAGI. Trimming left V 6 bases short and J 4 bases short, with 16 bases between. CDR3 DNA: TGTGCCAGCAGCCCGGGTAGCGGACCATACAATGAGCAGTTCTTC. Its protein product is CASSPGSGPYNEQFF.

The genes are TRBV5-1 and TRBJ1-5; TRBD1 might be the D (5 bases). CDR1 SGHRS and CDR2 YFSETQ come from the germline V gene. This CDR3 region has 14 residues. Trimming stripped 2 bases from V and 1 base from J, with 7 bases between. The CDR3 region is CASSFGDSNQPQHF. CDR3 in DNA: TGCGCCAGCAGCTTTGGGGACAGCAATCAGCCCCAGCATTTT.

A single count supports this clone. The chain uses TRBV13 and TRBJ1-3, with 7 positions matching TRBD1. There are 17 residues in the CDR3. With 1 base clipped from V and 4 bases from J, the junction kept 10 bases outside the gene matches. Germline V gene data show CDR1 as PRHDT and CDR2 as FYEKMQ (reference sequence). As DNA, the CDR3 is TGTGCCAGCAGCTTAGTAGTGGGTGGACAGGAGGGAAACACCATATATTTT. Its translation is CASSLVVGGQEGNTIYF.

V is TRBV27 and J is TRBJ1-3; 7 bases match TRBD1. The CDR3 sequence is 13 residues long. CDR1 MNHEY and CDR2 SMNVEV come from the germline V gene (reference sequence). With V trimmed by 6 bases and J by 5 bases, 4 bases remained unmatched. The CDR3 DNA reads TGTGCCAGCAGCGACAGGGCGCGAAACACCATATATTTT. Translating gives CASSDRARNTIYF.

This clone appeared once. The V and J genes are TRBV28 and TRBJ1-6; 7 bases line up with TRBD1. In germline, CDR1 is MDHEN, CDR2 SYDVKM. Germline trimming cut 6 bases from V and 10 bases from J; bases unmatched to any gene: 6. CDR3 length: 13 amino acids. The CDR3 nucleotides are TGTGCCAGCAGGGACAGGTCGGGATCACCCCTCCACTTT. Translation: CASRDRSGSPLHF.

This chain joins TRBV2 and TRBJ2-2, with D perhaps TRBD1 or TRBD2 (5 bases each). The length of the CDR3 is 13 residues. Between the trimmed V and J ends, which lost 6 bases and 7 bases, there was a span of 12 bases. Per the germline V gene, CDR1 is SNHLY and CDR2 is FYNNEI. This chain's CDR3 is CASSGAIGGELFF. The CDR3 DNA is TGTGCCAGCAGCGGGGCTATTGGCGGGGAGCTGTTTTTT.

The chain has TRBV7-9 and TRBJ2-5; D might be TRBD1 or TRBD2, each matching 6 bases. This CDR3 has 18 residues. V gave up 5 bases and J gave up 4 bases, with 26 bases separating them. Germline CDR1 reads SEHNR; CDR2 reads FQNEAQ (reference sequence). CDR3 DNA: TGTGCCAGCAGCCCCCTGGAGGGGACAACCCAGACTCGAGAGACCCAGTACTTC. Its translation: CASSPLEGTTQTRETQYF.

The gene calls are TRBV4-2 and TRBJ1-2; weak D call: TRBD1 (5 bases). With 0 bases removed from V and 7 bases from J, the gap between germline ends came to 18 bases. This CDR3 spans 16 amino acids. Germline V lookup: CDR1 LGHNA, CDR2 YNFKEQ. The CDR3 is CASSQDDSGRRGGYTF. CDR3 DNA: TGTGCCAGCAGCCAAGATGATTCGGGGCGCCGGGGTGGCTACACCTTC.

The chain combines TRBV20-1 with TRBJ2-5; weak D call: TRBD2 (6 bases). The CDR3 sequence is 15 residues long. Germline V gene lookup returns CDR1 DFQATT and CDR2 SNEGSKA (reference sequence). The V end was cut by 3 bases, the J end by 1 base, with 15 bases between. The CDR3 reads CSASIPRESQETQYF. The CDR3, as DNA: TGCAGTGCTAGTATACCCCGGGAGAGCCAAGAGACCCAGTACTTC.

The gene calls are TRBV7-9 and TRBJ1-1; D is undetermined. Per the germline V gene, CDR1 is SEHNR and CDR2 is FQNEAQ (reference sequence). CDR3 length: 14 amino acids. V lost 6 bases, J lost 1 base, and 12 bases lay in between. The CDR3 sequence: CASSIGFANTEAFF. CDR3 coding DNA: TGTGCCAGCAGTATAGGGTTTGCGAACACTGAAGCTTTCTTT.